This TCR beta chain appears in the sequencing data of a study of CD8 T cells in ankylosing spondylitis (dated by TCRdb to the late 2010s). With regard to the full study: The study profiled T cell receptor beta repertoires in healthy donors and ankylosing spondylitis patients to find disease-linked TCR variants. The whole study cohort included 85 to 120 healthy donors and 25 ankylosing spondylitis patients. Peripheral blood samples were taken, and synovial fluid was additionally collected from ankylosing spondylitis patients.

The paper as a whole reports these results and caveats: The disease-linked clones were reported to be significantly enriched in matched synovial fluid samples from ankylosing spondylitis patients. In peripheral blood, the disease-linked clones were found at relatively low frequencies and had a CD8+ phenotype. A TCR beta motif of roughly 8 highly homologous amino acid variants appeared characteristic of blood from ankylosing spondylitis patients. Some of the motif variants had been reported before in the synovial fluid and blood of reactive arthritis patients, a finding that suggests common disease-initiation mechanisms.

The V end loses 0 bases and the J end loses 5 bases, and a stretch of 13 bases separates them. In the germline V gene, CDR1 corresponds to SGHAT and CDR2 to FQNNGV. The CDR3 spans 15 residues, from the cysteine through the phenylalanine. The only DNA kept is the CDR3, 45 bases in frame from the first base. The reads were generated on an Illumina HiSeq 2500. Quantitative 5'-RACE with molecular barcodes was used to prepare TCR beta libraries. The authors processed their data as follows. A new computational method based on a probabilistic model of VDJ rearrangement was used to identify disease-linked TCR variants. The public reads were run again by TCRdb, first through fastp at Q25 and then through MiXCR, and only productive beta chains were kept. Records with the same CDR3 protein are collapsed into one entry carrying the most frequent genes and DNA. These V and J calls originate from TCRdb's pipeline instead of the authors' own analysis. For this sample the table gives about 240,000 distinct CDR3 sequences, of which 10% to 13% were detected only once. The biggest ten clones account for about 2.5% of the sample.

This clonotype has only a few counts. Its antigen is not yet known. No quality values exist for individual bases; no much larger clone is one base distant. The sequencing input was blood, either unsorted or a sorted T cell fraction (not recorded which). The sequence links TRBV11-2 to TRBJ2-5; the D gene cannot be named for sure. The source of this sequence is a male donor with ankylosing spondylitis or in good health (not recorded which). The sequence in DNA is TGTGCCAGCAGCTTAGATTACAGCCCCGGGGAGACCCAGTACTTC. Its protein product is CASSLDYSPGETQYF.